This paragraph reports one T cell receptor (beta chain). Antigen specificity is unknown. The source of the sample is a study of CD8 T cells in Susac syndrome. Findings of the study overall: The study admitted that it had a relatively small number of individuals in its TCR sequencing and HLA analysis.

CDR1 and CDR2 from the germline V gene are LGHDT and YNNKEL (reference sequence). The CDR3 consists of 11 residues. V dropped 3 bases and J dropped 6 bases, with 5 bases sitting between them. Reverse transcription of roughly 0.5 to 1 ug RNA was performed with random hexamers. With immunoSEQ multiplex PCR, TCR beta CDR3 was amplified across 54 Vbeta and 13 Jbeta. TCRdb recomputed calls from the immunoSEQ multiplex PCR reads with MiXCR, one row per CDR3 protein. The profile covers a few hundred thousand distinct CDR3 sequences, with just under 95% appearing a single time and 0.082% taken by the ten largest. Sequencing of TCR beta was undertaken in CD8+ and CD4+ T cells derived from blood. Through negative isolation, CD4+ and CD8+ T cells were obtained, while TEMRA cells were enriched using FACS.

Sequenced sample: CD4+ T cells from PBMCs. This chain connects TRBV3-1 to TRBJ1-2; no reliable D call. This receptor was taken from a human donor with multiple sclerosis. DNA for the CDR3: TGTGCCAGCAGCCACCTCCATGGCTACACCTTC. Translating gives CASSHLHGYTF. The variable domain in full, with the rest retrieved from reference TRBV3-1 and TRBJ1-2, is DTAVSQTPKYLVTQMGNDKSIKCEQNLGHDTMYWYKQDSKKFLKIMFSYNNKELIINETVPNRFSPKSPDKAHLNLHINSLELGDSAVYFCASSHLHGYTFGSGTRLTVV.